The 9 T cell receptor beta chains below come from one sample, sequenced in a study of cytomegalovirus exposure and HLA in healthy donors. The PCR ran on 60 Vbeta and 13 Jbeta primers. TCRdb's table, derived via immunoSEQ multiplex PCR, lists solely in-frame clones and lacks some. The profile covers over 100,000 clones, with more than 60% appearing a single time and about 9% taken by the ten largest. The sample consisted of PBMCs. The receptor set was obtained from a man between 40 and 49 years old in good health and CMV-seropositive.

The chain recombines TRBV2 with TRBJ1-6, with D perhaps matching TRBD1 (5 bases). The CDR3 length is 15 residues. Germline loops: CDR1 SNHLY, CDR2 FYNNEI. Trimming pared 5 bases from V and 7 bases from J, leaving 15 bases between. The CDR3 reads CASSQRQLYNSPLHF. CDR3 coding DNA: TGTGCCAGCAGTCAAAGACAGCTTTACAATTCACCCCTCCACTTT.

This chain uses TRBV30 with TRBJ1-3; D not resolved. This CDR3 contains 14 residues. With 0 bases removed from V and 0 bases from J, the gap between germline ends came to 6 bases. Germline V CDR1 and CDR2: GTSNPN, SVGIG (reference sequence). CDR3 loop: CAWSVERSGNTIYF. The CDR3 nucleotides are TGTGCCTGGAGTGTCGAGCGCTCTGGAAACACCATATATTTT.

The rearrangement uses TRBV28 and TRBJ2-1; tentative D call: TRBD2 (6 bases). Trimming cost V 9 bases and J 1 base, with 13 bases left between them. There are 14 residues in the CDR3. Germline V gene lookup returns CDR1 MDHEN and CDR2 SYDVKM. CDR3: CASCPGASYNEQFF. In DNA, the CDR3 is TGTGCCAGTTGTCCGGGAGCATCCTACAATGAGCAGTTCTTC.

In its sample, this clone was seen once. The CDR3 region has the DNA TGTGCCAGCAGTTCGCAGGTCCTTTCCTACGAGCAGTACTTC. It is translated as CASSSQVLSYEQYF. The chain has TRBV6-5 and TRBJ2-7; D is undetermined. CDR1 is MNHEY and CDR2 is SVGAGI in the germline V gene. This CDR3 is 14 amino acids long. The V end was cut by 4 bases, the J end by 1 base, with 11 bases between.

The chain carries TRBV6-5 and TRBJ1-3; maybe TRBD1 (5 bases). This CDR3 region has 15 residues. Germline assignment: CDR1 MNHEY and CDR2 SVGAGI. V lost 6 bases and J lost 7, with 19 bases in between. This CDR3 reads CASSLGHPMGNTIYF. CDR3 in DNA: TGTGCCAGCAGCCTCGGACATCCGATGGGGAACACCATATATTTT.

The chain is built from TRBV2 and TRBJ1-5; D remains ambiguous. This CDR3 has 16 amino acids. Germline values: CDR1 SNHLY, CDR2 FYNNEI. Trimming took 6 bases from V and 8 from J, leaving 23 bases between them. CDR3 sequence reads: CASRDREPQISEPQHF. CDR3 nucleotide sequence: TGTGCCAGCAGGGACCGGGAGCCGCAAATAAGTGAGCCCCAGCATTTT.

This chain links TRBV4-2 with TRBJ2-5, with TRBD1 matching over 10 bases. The J call may be incorrect, as the DNA end agrees better with TRBJ2-7. The CDR3 spans 16 residues. The germline V gene has CDR1 LGHNA and CDR2 YNFKEQ. The CDR3 nucleotides are TGTGCCAGCAGCCAGGCCTCGGGACAGGGGACCTACGAGCAGTACTTC. As protein: CASSQASGQGTYEQYF.

Concerning this clone itself: An end of the junction differs from the germline gene, which may be a read error. The chain uses TRBV7-7 and TRBJ2-5; D gene unclear. The CDR3 totals 13 residues. CDR1 is SSHAT and CDR2 is FNYEAQ in the germline V gene (reference sequence). As DNA, the CDR3 is TGTGCTAGCAGCGCCCAGTTTCAAGAGACCCAGTACTTC. It specifies CASSAQFQETQYF.

The V gene is TRBV5-8, the J gene TRBJ2-7, with D tentatively TRBD1 (5 bases). Germline V lookup: CDR1 SGHTS, CDR2 YDEGEE. The V and J ends lost 1 base and 3 bases respectively, with 8 bases between them. The CDR3 spans 13 residues. The CDR3, as DNA: TGTGCCAGCAGCTTGAGGGGCCACTACGAGCAGTACTTC. It yields the protein CASSLRGHYEQYF.